This record concerns one T cell receptor beta chain sequence. The antigen is not known. This sample is part of a study of regulatory T cells. This CDR3 has 16 residues. Amplification used 52 TRBV primers and 13 TRBJ primers. The repertoire was sequenced with immunoSEQ multiplex PCR; TCRdb's copy has only in-frame clones and lacks some. The table includes tens of thousands of clones, 80% to 95% detected once. Study-wide findings and caveats: Shannon entropy was nonsignificantly lower in patient CD8+ T cells than control CD8+ cells. Regulatory T cells showed the strongest V-J pair restriction and V/J gene skewing among patient repertoires.

Patients aged 2 to 39 years had fewer naive T cells. The TCR sequence derives from a child aged 2-15 years with CD3G deficiency. The chain joins TRBV1 to TRBJ2-1; the D call in the table, TRBD2, was not verified against the DNA. TRBV1 represents a pseudogene. The specimen sequenced was CD8+ T cells sorted from blood. The CDR3 loop reads CTSSQGPGLVYNEQFF. CDR3 nucleotides: TGCACCAGCAGCCAGGGACCGGGACTAGTCTACAATGAGCAGTTCTTC.